The clone carrying this T cell receptor (beta chain) appeared a few times. Its antigen is undetermined. Relative to the germline gene, one junction end is altered; a read error may explain this. This sample is part of a study of blood T cells in healthy people across ages. A J-beta primer mix and a sample-barcoded 5' primer were used in a second PCR of roughly 6 to 12 cycles. TCRdb reprocessed the 5' RACE reads with MiXCR, giving one entry per CDR3 protein. The table has more than 500,000 distinct CDR3 sequences, about 26% seen once; the top ten hold approximately 17%. Findings of the study overall: Long-lived donors had more naive CD4+ cells and higher diversity than aged donors.

The CDR3 contains 12 residues. Germline assignment: CDR1 MNHEY and CDR2 SVGEGT. This rearrangement joins TRBV6-2 or TRBV6-3 to TRBJ1-1; D might be TRBD1 (5 bases). The source material was blood. The TCR sequence derives from a woman between 70 and 85 years old in good health. This chain's CDR3 is CASGRDGTEAFF. The CDR3 nucleotides are TGCGCCAGCGGTAGGGACGGCACTGAAGCTTTCTTT.